Each of the 25 T cell receptor beta chains below was sequenced from the same sample in a study of blood T cell repertoires in COVID-19. Assay used: immunoSEQ multiplex PCR; TCRdb lists only in-frame clones, some missing. This table has approximately 250,000 clones, more than 70% appearing once. The sequencing sample was made of PBMCs or T cells enriched from blood (not recorded which). The source is a woman aged 35 to 49 with acute COVID-19.

The J gene is TRBJ1-2, the V gene TRBV7-9; TRBD1 matches at 7 bases. Germline V gene sequence: CDR1 SEHNR, CDR2 FQNEAQ (reference sequence). The CDR3 contains 14 residues. Unmatched junction bases numbered 6, after V lost 5 bases and J lost 3 bases. The CDR3 region is CASSKTGVDYGYTF. The CDR3 bases are TGTGCCAGCAGCAAAACAGGGGTGGACTATGGCTACACCTTC.

This chain joins TRBV29-1 and TRBJ2-2, with D possibly TRBD1 on 6 matching bases. Trimming left V 5 bases short and J 9 bases short, with 7 bases between. Germline V gene data show CDR1 as SQVTM and CDR2 as ANQGSEA. This CDR3 is built from 10 residues. The CDR3 protein is CSVWDRELFF. As DNA, the CDR3 is TGCAGCGTTTGGGACAGGGAGCTGTTTTTT.

This clone was seen a single time. The rearrangement links TRBV7-9 to TRBJ1-2, with a possible D match to TRBD1 (5 bases). V gave up 3 bases and J gave up 7 bases, with 6 bases separating them. This CDR3 has 11 amino acids. CDR1 and CDR2 (germline): SEHNR, FQNEAQ (reference sequence). CDR3 amino acids: CASSLQGGYTF. The CDR3 coding sequence is TGTGCCAGCAGCTTGCAGGGTGGCTACACCTTC.

The chain employs TRBV7-2 and TRBJ2-5, with 13 bases lining up with TRBD2. The CDR3 contains 17 residues. Trimming removed 5 bases from V and 1 base from J; junction bases left unmatched: 7. Germline lookup yields CDR1 SGHTA and CDR2 FQGNSA. DNA of the CDR3: TGTGCCAGCAGCCTGGGACTAGCGGGATGGGCCCAAGAGACCCAGTACTTC. This codes for CASSLGLAGWAQETQYF.

This rearrangement joins TRBV10-1 to TRBJ2-5; the match to TRBD2 covers 14 bases. CDR3 length: 15 residues. Germline V gene data show CDR1 as WNHNN and CDR2 as SYGVQD (reference sequence). V was pared by 5 bases and J by 4 bases, with 3 bases of the junction left unmatched. DNA for the CDR3: TGCGCCAGCAGTCAAGGACTAGCGGGAGGAGAGACCCAGTACTTC. Residues: CASSQGLAGGETQYF.

The V call is TRBV2, the J call TRBJ2-5; perhaps TRBD2 as D (6 bases). The CDR3 runs to 13 residues. The germline V gene has CDR1 SNHLY and CDR2 FYNNEI. Trimming removed 6 bases from V and 1 base from J, with 9 bases in between. CDR3 coding DNA: TGTGCCAGCAGAGCTAGCGTCCAAGAGACCCAGTACTTC. Encoded protein: CASRASVQETQYF.

V is TRBV7-2 and J is TRBJ2-1; TRBD2 matches 12 bases. Losses at the gene ends were 3 bases for V and 15 bases for J; bases not matched to a gene: 9. CDR1 is SGHTA, CDR2 FQGNSA, per germline. The CDR3 extends over 14 amino acids. The CDR3 nucleotides are TGTGCCAGCAGCTTGGGCACTAGCGGGAGGATCCCGTTCTTC. As protein: CASSLGTSGRIPFF.

V gene TRBV20-1 combines with J gene TRBJ2-3; D is possibly TRBD2 (5 bases). The germline CDR1 and CDR2 sequences are DFQATT and SNEGSKA (reference sequence). The ends were cut back, 6 bases at V and 5 bases at J, with 9 bases in the middle. This CDR3 comprises 11 residues. DNA for the CDR3: TGCAGTGCCAACGGGGTAGATACGCAGTATTTT. It encodes CSANGVDTQYF.

The chain is built from TRBV9 and TRBJ2-1; D perhaps matches TRBD2 (6 bases). The V end lost 3 bases, the J end lost 0 bases, and 19 bases lay between the germline ends. The CDR3 is 18 residues long. Germline lookup yields CDR1 SGDLS and CDR2 YYNGEE. This CDR3 reads CASSAGLFGGASYNEQFF. The CDR3 bases are TGTGCCAGCAGCGCCGGCCTATTTGGCGGGGCCTCCTACAATGAGCAGTTCTTC. The full variable domain, completed using reference TRBV9 and TRBJ2-1, is DSGVTQTPKHLITATGQRVTLRCSPRSGDLSVYWYQQSLDQGLQFLIQYYNGEERAKGNILERFSAQQFPDLHSELNLSSLELGDSALYFCASSAGLFGGASYNEQFFGPGTRLTVL.

V is TRBV6-5 and J is TRBJ1-5; 7 bases map to TRBD1. The CDR3 is made up of 15 amino acids. J gave up 0 bases and V 6 bases, and 5 bases lay outside the gene matches. CDR1 is MNHEY, CDR2 SVGAGI, per germline. In DNA form, the CDR3 reads TGTGCCAGCAGACCCGACAGGGATAGCAATCAGCCCCAGCATTTT. Its translation is CASRPDRDSNQPQHF.

The chain is built from TRBV5-1 and TRBJ2-7; D is possibly TRBD2 (7 bases). Trimming left V 0 bases short and J 2 bases short, with 12 bases between. Per germline, CDR1 SGHRS and CDR2 YFSETQ. The CDR3 spans 15 residues. CDR3 region: CASSLVGGGTYEQYF. As DNA, the CDR3 is TGCGCCAGCAGCTTGGTGGGAGGGGGGACCTACGAGCAGTACTTC.

The rearrangement joins TRBV21-1 to TRBJ2-1; the DNA was not used to check the table's D call, TRBD2. TRBV21-1 is noted as a pseudogene. CDR3 length: 18 amino acids. CDR3 DNA: TGTGCCAGCAGCAAGAAAGGAGGCCCCGTGGGTAGGAACAATGAGCAGTTCTTC. Residues: CASSKKGGPVGRNNEQFF.

The rearrangement uses TRBV29-1 and TRBJ1-5; the match to TRBD1 covers 7 bases. In germline, CDR1 is SQVTM, CDR2 ANQGSEA. The junction had 8 bases not matched to a gene; V was cut back by 8 bases and J by 4 bases. The length of the CDR3 is 13 residues. This CDR3 is CSSGTDPNQPQHF. The CDR3 coding sequence is TGCAGCTCCGGGACAGATCCTAATCAGCCCCAGCATTTT.

Only one count was recorded for this clone. The chain recombines TRBV11-3 with TRBJ1-1, with unresolved D. Trimming removed 1 base from V and 0 bases from J, with 6 bases in between. The CDR3 is 14 amino acids. Germline CDR1 is SGHNT and CDR2 is YENEEA. This chain's CDR3 is CASSLAGMNTEAFF. In DNA form, the CDR3 reads TGTGCCAGCAGCTTAGCAGGTATGAACACTGAAGCTTTCTTT.

The chain couples TRBV29-1 to TRBJ1-5; D gene ambiguous. This CDR3 is built from 13 residues. V was shortened by 0 bases and J by 2 bases, with 5 bases between the two germline ends. Germline-derived CDR1 and CDR2 are SQVTM and ANQGSEA. The CDR3 coding sequence is TGCAGCGTTGAAGAGGGCCGCAATCAGCCCCAGCATTTT. This sequence encodes CSVEEGRNQPQHF.

The chain is built from TRBV15 and TRBJ1-4; D gene ambiguous. The CDR3 is made up of 15 amino acids. Germline loops: CDR1 LNHNV, CDR2 YYDKDF (reference sequence). V was pared by 3 bases and J by 6 bases, with 14 bases between. CDR3: CATSRPGGYDEKLFF. CDR3 in DNA: TGTGCCACCAGCAGGCCAGGAGGGTACGATGAAAAACTGTTTTTT.

This sequence joins TRBV29-1 and TRBJ2-1, with 7 bases that match TRBD1. Germline CDR1 reads SQVTM; CDR2 reads ANQGSEA. The trim removed 6 bases at V and 10 bases at J, leaving 3 bases unmatched. The CDR3 covers 10 residues. CDR3 residues: CSVGTDEQFF. In DNA form, the CDR3 reads TGCAGCGTAGGGACAGACGAGCAGTTCTTC.

This chain joins TRBV5-1 and TRBJ1-4, with 11 bases identical to TRBD1. The germline gives CDR1 SGHRS, CDR2 YFSETQ. The J segment lost 6 bases and the V segment lost 4 bases, leaving 2 bases of the junction unmatched. The CDR3 has 14 amino acids. The CDR3 here is CASSVGQGDEKLFF. Here the CDR3 DNA reads TGCGCCAGCAGCGTGGGACAGGGGGATGAAAAACTGTTTTTT.

V and J are TRBV4-3 and TRBJ2-1; 12 bases line up with TRBD2. V was pared by 2 bases and J by 3 bases, with 2 bases of the junction left unmatched. This CDR3 comprises 16 residues. The germline gives CDR1 LGHNA, CDR2 YSLEER. CDR3 loop: CASSQSGLAGYNEQFF. DNA for the CDR3: TGCGCCAGCAGCCAATCGGGACTAGCGGGCTACAATGAGCAGTTCTTC.

The rearrangement uses TRBV27 and TRBJ1-2, with 10 bases fitting TRBD1. The germline gives CDR1 MNHEY, CDR2 SMNVEV (reference sequence). The CDR3 totals 14 residues. V shed 5 bases and J 8 bases; nucleotides not matched to a gene: 8. The CDR3 reads CASSDGTGEGGYTF. The DNA for the CDR3 is TGTGCCAGCAGTGACGGGACAGGGGAAGGAGGCTACACCTTC.

This sequence joins TRBV11-2 and TRBJ1-6, with TRBD1 identical over 7 bases. Trimming took 5 bases from V and 5 from J; bases not matched to a gene: 9. Germline V CDR1 and CDR2: SGHAT, FQNNGV. The CDR3 has 16 amino acids. The CDR3 here is CASSRSGTVHNSPLHF. As DNA, the CDR3 is TGTGCCAGCAGCCGCTCCGGGACAGTTCATAATTCACCCCTCCACTTT.

This rearrangement joins TRBV28 to TRBJ2-7; TRBD2 is a possible D gene (6 bases). In germline, CDR1 is MDHEN, CDR2 SYDVKM. V was pared by 8 bases and J by 7 bases, with 27 bases between. The CDR3 has 16 amino acids. The CDR3 is CASLRDGAGTGVEQYF. DNA of the CDR3: TGTGCCAGCTTACGAGATGGGGCAGGGACGGGGGTGGAGCAGTACTTC.

There are a few counts of this clone. V is TRBV10-3 and J is TRBJ2-5; D possibly corresponds to TRBD1 (6 bases). Germline V gene sequence: CDR1 ENHRY, CDR2 SYGVKD. There are 15 residues in the CDR3. V was pared by 3 bases and J by 2 bases, with 13 bases between. CDR3 amino acids: CAISESTGPQETQYF. Here the CDR3 DNA reads TGTGCCATCAGTGAATCGACAGGACCGCAAGAGACCCAGTACTTC.

The genes are TRBV7-9 and TRBJ2-3; TRBD1 is a possible D gene (6 bases). Trimming took off 5 bases at V and 4 bases at J, with 16 bases between the two ends. Germline-derived CDR1 and CDR2 are SEHNR and FQNEAQ (reference sequence). This CDR3 contains 15 residues. In DNA, the CDR3 is TGTGCCAGCAGCCGAACAGGGATCGTCGCAGATACGCAGTATTTT. It codes for CASSRTGIVADTQYF.

This sequence joins TRBV28 and TRBJ1-2; no firm D call. This CDR3 has 11 amino acids. Per the germline V gene, CDR1 is MDHEN and CDR2 is SYDVKM. This CDR3 reads CGSTINYGYTF. CDR3 nucleotide sequence: TGTGGCTCTACCATTAACTATGGCTACACCTTC.